One sample yielded the 13 T cell receptor beta chains listed below, sequenced in a study of control samples from healthy donors and cancer patients. Libraries were prepared by immunoSEQ multiplex PCR; TCRdb keeps only in-frame clonotypes and omits some of them. The data contain 250,000 to 300,000 clones, 82% of them seen just once; the ten biggest clones take up about 14%. The sequencing sample was made of PBMCs. These receptors all come from an older woman with lung cancer.

The chain links TRBV12-3 or TRBV12-4 to TRBJ1-1; D unresolved. V was shortened by 3 bases and J by 3 bases, with 8 bases between the two germline ends. The CDR3 is made up of 13 amino acids. The CDR3 nucleotides read TGTGCCAGCAGTTTTAACGGTGACACTGAAGCTTTCTTT. This encodes CASSFNGDTEAFF.

The chain is built from TRBV2 and TRBJ1-5; D unclear. Trimming cost V 8 bases and J 0 bases, with 8 bases left between them. This CDR3 comprises 13 residues. Germline V CDR1 and CDR2: SNHLY, FYNNEI. In DNA, the CDR3 is TGTGCCAGCTCAGATTATAGCAATCAGCCCCAGCATTTT. Protein product: CASSDYSNQPQHF.

The rearrangement joins TRBV19 to TRBJ2-1, with D perhaps given as TRBD1 or TRBD2 (7 bases each). CDR1 LNHDA and CDR2 SQIVND come from the germline V gene (reference sequence). Trimming pared 4 bases from V and 0 bases from J, leaving 13 bases between. This CDR3 has 16 residues. Written as DNA, the CDR3 is TGTGCCAGTAGTAGAGACAGGGAGGGCTCCTACAATGAGCAGTTCTTC. Its protein is CASSRDREGSYNEQFF.

Here the CDR3 DNA reads TGTGCCAGCAGTGGCAGGGGAAATGAAAAACTGTTTTTT. Translating gives CASSGRGNEKLFF. V usage is TRBV2 and J usage is TRBJ1-4, with a tentative D call TRBD1 (6 bases). Germline-derived CDR1 and CDR2 are SNHLY and FYNNEI. V dropped 4 bases and J dropped 5 bases, with 8 bases sitting between them. The length of the CDR3 is 13 residues.

This clone occurred once. This chain links TRBV6-5 with TRBJ2-7; 9 bases line up with TRBD1. The V gene's germline CDR1 is MNHEY and CDR2 SVGAGI. J lost 3 bases, V lost 2 bases, and 2 bases had no gene match. CDR3 length: 14 residues. The CDR3 DNA sequence: TGTGCCAGCAGTTACGGGACAGGGTTCTACGAGCAGTACTTC. This gives the protein CASSYGTGFYEQYF.

This clone was observed many times. J is TRBJ2-6 and V is TRBV3-1 (or the pseudogene TRBV3-2); D gene unclear. This CDR3 has 14 amino acids. Trimming took off 5 bases at V and 0 bases at J, with 5 bases between the two ends. Germline CDR1 LGHDT, CDR2 YNNKEL (reference sequence). The CDR3 loop is CASSVTSGANVLTF. CDR3 DNA sequence: TGTGCCAGCAGCGTGACCTCTGGGGCCAACGTCCTGACTTTC.

This clone was detected only a few times. CDR3 bases: TGTGCCAGCAGCCAAGGGGGATCGGGCGGGGGCTACACCTTC. Encoded protein: CASSQGGSGGGYTF. The chain uses TRBV3-1 (or the pseudogene TRBV3-2) and TRBJ1-2; D is ambiguous. The CDR3 length is 14 residues. CDR1 is LGHDT and CDR2 is YNNKEL in the germline V gene (reference sequence). The V end lost 1 base, the J end lost 8 bases, and 14 bases lay between the germline ends.

The chain has TRBV20-1 and TRBJ2-3; 10 nucleotides match TRBD2. CDR1 is DFQATT, CDR2 SNEGSKA, per germline (reference sequence). V shed 3 bases and J 4 bases; nucleotides not matched to a gene: 7. The CDR3 covers 15 residues. CDR3 residues: CSASKREGPSDTQYF. The CDR3 DNA sequence: TGCAGTGCTAGTAAGCGGGAGGGCCCTTCAGATACGCAGTATTTT.

V is TRBV6-5 and J is TRBJ1-1; possibly TRBD1 for D (5 bases). The CDR3 loop spans 15 amino acids. Trimming left V 5 bases short and J 6 bases short, with 19 bases between. In germline, CDR1 is MNHEY, CDR2 SVGAGI. This chain's CDR3 is CASSTPGKTGSEAFF. The CDR3 nucleotides read TGTGCCAGCAGTACCCCAGGGAAAACGGGTTCTGAAGCTTTCTTT.

The gene calls are TRBV29-1 and TRBJ1-4, with 9 nucleotides matching TRBD1. J lost 4 bases, V lost 7 bases, and 4 bases had no gene match. Germline V lookup: CDR1 SQVTM, CDR2 ANQGSEA. The CDR3 length is 13 residues. The CDR3 spells CSGMTGGNEKLFF. CDR3 DNA: TGCAGCGGTATGACAGGGGGTAATGAAAAACTGTTTTTT.

The rearrangement joins TRBV30 to TRBJ2-7, with D tentatively TRBD1 or TRBD2 (6 bases each). V lost 0 bases, J lost 7 bases, and 13 bases lay in between. The length of the CDR3 is 13 residues. Looked up from germline, CDR1 is GTSNPN and CDR2 is SVGIG (reference sequence). The CDR3 region is CAWSVSGAREQYF. The CDR3 DNA is TGTGCCTGGAGTGTATCGGGGGCAAGGGAGCAGTACTTC.

CDR3 protein: CASHAGGHQPQHF. CDR3 in DNA: TGTGCCAGCCATGCTGGGGGCCATCAGCCCCAGCATTTT. The V and J genes are TRBV12-3 or TRBV12-4 and TRBJ1-5; a possible D gene is TRBD1 (6 bases). The V and J ends lost 8 bases and 5 bases respectively, with 13 bases between them. The CDR3 covers 13 residues.

This rearrangement joins TRBV24-1 to TRBJ2-1, with D uncertain. The V gene's germline CDR1 is KGHDR and CDR2 SFDVKD. The CDR3 is 15 amino acids. V gave up 4 bases and J gave up 9 bases, with 18 bases separating them. The CDR3 region is CATSDSPRALGEQFF. The CDR3 DNA sequence: TGTGCCACCAGTGACTCGCCTAGGGCCCTGGGTGAGCAGTTCTTC.